This T cell receptor (beta chain) was identified in a study of regulatory T cells in long-lasting Graves disease. Study-wide results and limits: Persistent patients had more shared public clonotypes (fewer than 3,000) than new patients (just over 950).

Trimming took 5 bases from V and 1 from J; bases not matched to a gene: 9. This CDR3 is 17 amino acids long. Germline V gene data show CDR1 as MNHNS and CDR2 as SASEGT. This clonotype was found many times. Antigen specificity is unknown. Documented time point: newly diagnosed GD, antithyroid drugs for less than 3 months. After RNA was extracted from PBMCs, the TCR library was made from it. The source of the patients was an endocrinology department in Xi'an, China. EDTA tubes received nine milliliters of collected peripheral blood. For TCR beta, libraries came from iRepertoire HTBI primers and Arm-PCR of CDR3 regions. TCRdb used MiXCR to reprocess the multiplex PCR reads, holding one entry per CDR3 protein. The table shows 350,000 to 500,000 distinct CDR3 sequences, with 13% to 15% occurring only once. This sample also appeared in a second study, on T cells in Graves' hyperthyroidism and ophthalmopathy. As that study records: A first-round RT-PCR of the TCR CDR3 used the HTBI primer set.

The chain uses TRBV6-1 and TRBJ2-2; 8 bases are a match to TRBD1. The sample consisted of peripheral blood mononuclear cells (PBMCs), taken at new diagnosis, from a patient treated with antithyroid drugs. The sequence was collected from a woman between 50 and 59 years old with Graves disease. The CDR3 DNA is TGTGCCAGCAGTCTACAGTTGGGGACAGGGAACACCGGGGAGCTGTTTTTT. The encoded protein is CASSLQLGTGNTGELFF.